This TCR beta chain was identified in a study of response to subunit inactivated influenza vaccine. The germline V gene encodes CDR1 MNHNS and CDR2 SASEGT. The CDR3 runs to 15 residues. With V trimmed by 1 base and J by 3 bases, 1 base remained unmatched. This clonotype was counted only a few times. The antigen remains unidentified. TCRdb re-analysed the RT-PCR reads in MiXCR, keeping a single row per CDR3 protein. The sample shows approximately 700,000 distinct CDR3 sequences, about 14% of them seen only once. Study-wide results and limits: Each seasonal flu vaccination may recruit only limited new T cells, authors suggested.

This chain connects TRBV6-1 to TRBJ2-1; 9 nucleotides match TRBD2. The material sequenced was PBMCs from blood, taken roughly 15 days before vaccination. This TCR was recovered from a man aged 45 to 65 who received an inactivated influenza vaccine. In DNA, the CDR3 is TGTGCCAGCAGTGAAGAAGCGGGGGGCTACAATGAGCAGTTCTTC. Its translation: CASSEEAGGYNEQFF.